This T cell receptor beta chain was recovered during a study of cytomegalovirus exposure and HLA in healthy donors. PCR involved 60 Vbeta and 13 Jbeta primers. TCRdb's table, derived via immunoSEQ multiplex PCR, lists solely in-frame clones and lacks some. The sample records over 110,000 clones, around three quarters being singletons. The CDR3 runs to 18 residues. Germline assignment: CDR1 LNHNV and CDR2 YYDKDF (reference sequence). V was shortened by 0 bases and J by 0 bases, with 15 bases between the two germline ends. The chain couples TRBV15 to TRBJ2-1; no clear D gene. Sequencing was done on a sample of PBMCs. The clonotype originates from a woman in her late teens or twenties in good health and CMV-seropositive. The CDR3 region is CATSRDHVTPSSYNEQFF. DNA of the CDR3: TGTGCCACCAGCAGAGATCACGTGACTCCTAGCTCCTACAATGAGCAGTTCTTC.